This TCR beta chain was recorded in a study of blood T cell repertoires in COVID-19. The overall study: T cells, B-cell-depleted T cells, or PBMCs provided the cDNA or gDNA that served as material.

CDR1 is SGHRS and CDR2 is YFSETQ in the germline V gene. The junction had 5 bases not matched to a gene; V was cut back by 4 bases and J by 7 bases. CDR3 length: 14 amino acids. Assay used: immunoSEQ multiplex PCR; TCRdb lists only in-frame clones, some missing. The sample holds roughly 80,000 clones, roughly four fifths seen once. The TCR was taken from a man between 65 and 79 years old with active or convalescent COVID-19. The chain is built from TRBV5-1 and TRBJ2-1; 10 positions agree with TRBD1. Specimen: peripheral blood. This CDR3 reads CASSRQGARNEQFF. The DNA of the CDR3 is TGCGCCAGCAGCAGACAGGGGGCTCGAAATGAGCAGTTCTTC. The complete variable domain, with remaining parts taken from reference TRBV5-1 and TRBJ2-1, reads KAGVTQTPRYLIKTRGQQVTLSCSPISGHRSVSWYQQTPGQGLQFLFEYFSETQRNKGNFPGRFSGRQFSNSRSEMNVSTLELGDSALYLCASSRQGARNEQFFGPGTRLTVL.